What follows are 3 T cell receptor beta chains derived from one specimen sequenced in a study of cytomegalovirus exposure and HLA in healthy donors. PCR used 60 Vbeta primers and 13 Jbeta primers. Assay: immunoSEQ multiplex PCR; the TCRdb copy retains only in-frame clones and omits some. The data show about 82,000 clones, about 78% seen once. Sequencing input: PBMCs. The receptors were sampled from a man in his forties or fifties in good health and CMV-seronegative.

The rearrangement joins TRBV9 to TRBJ1-1; D is undetermined. This CDR3 has 12 amino acids. Per the germline V gene, CDR1 is SGDLS and CDR2 is YYNGEE. Trimming shortened V by 3 bases and J by 10 bases, and 13 bases separated the two germline ends. The CDR3: CASSADGWPAFF. Here the CDR3 DNA reads TGTGCCAGCAGCGCAGACGGGTGGCCAGCTTTCTTT. Full variable domain (outside the CDR3, taken from reference TRBV9 and TRBJ1-1): DSGVTQTPKHLITATGQRVTLRCSPRSGDLSVYWYQQSLDQGLQFLIQYYNGEERAKGNILERFSAQQFPDLHSELNLSSLELGDSALYFCASSADGWPAFFGQGTRLTVV.

The chain carries TRBV19 and TRBJ1-5; 9 bases align to TRBD1. CDR1 and CDR2 from the germline V gene are LNHDA and SQIVND (reference sequence). The CDR3 has 17 amino acids. The trim removed 6 bases at V and 3 bases at J, leaving 12 bases unmatched. CDR3 region: CASSLSGTGSTNQPQHF. CDR3 in DNA: TGTGCCAGTAGCCTTTCCGGGACAGGGAGTACCAATCAGCCCCAGCATTTT.

The chain recombines TRBV4-3 with TRBJ2-1; 9 bases agree with TRBD1. J lost 4 bases, V lost 1 base, and 2 bases had no gene match. The CDR3 consists of 15 residues. CDR1 is LGHNA, CDR2 YSLEER, per germline. The CDR3 DNA reads TGCGCCAGCAGCCAAGGGGACAGGGCATACAATGAGCAGTTCTTC. Its translation: CASSQGDRAYNEQFF.